This is a list of T cell receptor beta chains from one sample in a study of early T cells in non-severe SARS-CoV-2 infection. From the 5' RACE reads, TCRdb called clonotypes with MiXCR, one entry per CDR3 protein. The sample has about 55,000 distinct CDR3 sequences, around 13% seen once. What was sequenced was whole blood. The receptor set was obtained from an adult who was a healthcare worker with PCR-confirmed SARS-CoV-2 infection or an uninfected control (not recorded which). The CDR3 runs from the conserved cysteine through the conserved F or W. The D gene is left open where the match is weak. Not every row has a clone size; where given, it reads once, few, many or a size class.

D	size	length	V	J	DNA	CDR3
TRBD1	-	15	TRBV24-1	TRBJ2-1	TGTGCCACCAGTGACGGGACAGGGTTTCGCAATGAGCAGTTCTTC	CATSDGTGFRNEQFF
-	once	12	TRBV29-1	TRBJ2-5	TGCAGCGTTGGCGGGGAAAGAGAGACCCAGTACTTC	CSVGGERETQYF
-	-	15	TRBV5-1	TRBJ2-3	TGCGCCAACAGCTTATCCCCGGGACGGGCAGATACGCAGTATTTT	CANSLSPGRADTQYF
TRBD1	many	16	TRBV12-5	TRBJ1-5	TGTGCTAGTGGTTTGGTACTGCGACAGGGGGGTCAGCCCCAGCATTTT	CASGLVLRQGGQPQHF
-	many	15	TRBV11-2	TRBJ1-1	TGTGCCAGCAGCTTAGCGGGGGGGCCGAACACTGAAGCTTTCTTT	CASSLAGGPNTEAFF
-	-	15	TRBV10-1	TRBJ2-1	TGCGCCAGCAGTGAGGGCTCCTCACCTGCCAATGAGCAGTTCTTC	CASSEGSSPANEQFF
TRBD1	-	13	TRBV11-1	TRBJ2-7	TGTGCCAGCAGCTTAATGGGACAGTACGAGCAGTACTTC	CASSLMGQYEQYF
TRBD1	many	15	TRBV25-1	TRBJ2-3	TGTGCCAGCAGTAAACAGGGGGCAAGCACAGATACGCAGTATTTT	CASSKQGASTDTQYF
-	-	12	TRBV6-5	TRBJ2-3	TGTGCCAGCAGTCAGGCTGGGGATACGCAGTATTTT	CASSQAGDTQYF
-	many	12	TRBV10-2	TRBJ1-5	TGCGCCACCCAGGACCCCAATCAGCCCCAGCATTTT	CATQDPNQPQHF
-	-	12	TRBV7-2	TRBJ1-2	TGTGCCAGCAGCTTAAATTTATGGGGCTACACCTTC	CASSLNLWGYTF
-	-	14	TRBV27	TRBJ2-1	TGTGCCAGCAGTTTAGGAACCCCCCTGGGTGAGCAGTTCTTC	CASSLGTPLGEQFF
TRBD1	many	14	TRBV12-3/TRBV12-4	TRBJ1-2	TGTGCCAGCAGCCTACAGGGGCACATCTCTGGCTACACCTTC	CASSLQGHISGYTF
-	many	13	TRBV10-3	TRBJ1-1	TGTGCCATCAGGGTGCAGTTGAACACTGAAGCTTTCTTT	CAIRVQLNTEAFF
-	-	13	TRBV2	TRBJ2-5	TGTGCCAGCAGTGCGGGATCAAAAGAGACCCAGTACTTC	CASSAGSKETQYF
TRBD2	-	16	TRBV27	TRBJ2-7	TGTGCCAGCAGGAGGGTAGCGGGGGGTTACTCCTACGAGCAGTACTTC	CASRRVAGGYSYEQYF
-	few	15	TRBV11-3	TRBJ2-1	TGTGCCAGCAGCTTGGGGGGCAGCTCCTACAATGAGCAGTTCTTC	CASSLGGSSYNEQFF
-	few	16	TRBV10-3	TRBJ2-3	TGTGCCATCGGATGGGACGCTAGCCATCTTGCAGATACGCAGTATTTT	CAIGWDASHLADTQYF
TRBD1	many	15	TRBV4-3	TRBJ2-2	TGCGCCAGCAGCCAAGGGACAGGGTACACCGGGGAGCTGTTTTTT	CASSQGTGYTGELFF
TRBD2	-	13	TRBV20-1	TRBJ2-1	TGCAGTGCTAAGGCGGGGGACTACAATGAGCGGTTCTTC	CSAKAGDYNERFF